This record looks at one T cell receptor beta chain sequence and its context. Its antigen remains unidentified. This sample was taken from a study of blood T cells in healthy people across ages. A second PCR, run for about 7 to 11 cycles, used a sample-barcoded 5' primer plus a J-beta primer mix. No fewer than 3 million CDR3-containing paired-end reads came from each sample. Using its own MiXCR run on the 5' RACE reads, TCRdb lists one record per CDR3 protein. The table records 540,000 or so distinct CDR3 sequences, less than 60% of them present only once. CDR1 is SQVTM and CDR2 is ANQGSEA in the germline V gene. Trimming pared 0 bases from V and 11 bases from J, leaving 19 bases between. The CDR3 has 14 residues. Study observations and caveats: Per million T cells, TCR beta diversity dropped about linearly as age rose.

The origin of this receptor is a man at least 80 years old in good health. Sample: blood. V gene TRBV29-1 combines with J gene TRBJ2-5; no clear D gene. The CDR3 reads CSVEDPRARNEQYF. CDR3 coding DNA: TGCAGCGTTGAAGATCCCAGAGCCCGCAATGAGCAGTACTTC.